Presented here are 23 T cell receptor beta chains from one specimen sequenced in a study of blood T cell repertoires in COVID-19. TCRdb's copy holds only in-frame clones and misses some; the assay was immunoSEQ multiplex PCR. The sample records about 140,000 clones, over 60% being singletons. The sequenced sample was peripheral blood. The receptors originated from a man between 45 and 60 years old with acute or convalescent COVID-19.

The chain carries TRBV29-1 and TRBJ1-4; the match to TRBD1 covers 9 bases. Trimming took 7 bases from V and 8 from J; bases not matched to a gene: 8. Germline CDR1 is SQVTM and CDR2 is ANQGSEA. This CDR3 has 13 residues. As DNA, the CDR3 is TGCAGCGCTACACAGGGGGCAGGAGAAAAACTGTTTTTT. Amino acids: CSATQGAGEKLFF.

The V call is TRBV27, the J call TRBJ1-1; no firm D call. Germline lookup yields CDR1 MNHEY and CDR2 SMNVEV (reference sequence). CDR3 length: 13 amino acids. The V end was cut by 6 bases, the J end by 11 bases, with 19 bases between. In nucleotides, the CDR3 is TGTGCCAGCAGCTTCGGAGGGCCTAGGATGGCTTTCTTT. This encodes CASSFGGPRMAFF.

This clone was detected only a few times. The rearrangement links TRBV10-3 to TRBJ2-3; D not resolved. Trimming cost V 6 bases and J 0 bases, with 7 bases left between them. The germline V gene encodes CDR1 ENHRY and CDR2 SYGVKD. The CDR3 has 13 residues. The CDR3 DNA is TGTGCCATCAGCGAGACTAGCACAGATACGCAGTATTTT. Translated: CAISETSTDTQYF.

The chain has TRBV5-6 and TRBJ1-2, with TRBD1 matching over 8 bases. The junction had 3 bases not matched to a gene; V was cut back by 0 bases and J by 8 bases. This CDR3 spans 13 amino acids. Per the germline V gene, CDR1 is SGHDT and CDR2 is YYEEEE. The CDR3 reads CASSLVTGVGYTF. CDR3 DNA sequence: TGTGCCAGCAGCTTGGTGACAGGGGTCGGCTACACCTTC.

For this clone: The identical CDR3 is also encoded by other nucleotide sequences in the sample. The chain links TRBV30 to TRBJ1-5; 9 positions agree with TRBD1. Per the germline V gene, CDR1 is GTSNPN and CDR2 is SVGIG (reference sequence). J gave up 4 bases and V 1 base, and 2 bases lay outside the gene matches. CDR3 length: 14 residues. In nucleotides, the CDR3 is TGTGCCTGGAGTGCCGGACAGGGGAATCAGCCCCAGCATTTT. Protein sequence: CAWSAGQGNQPQHF.

V and J are TRBV9 and TRBJ2-7; possible D gene TRBD2, 6 bases. This CDR3 contains 14 residues. Germline V gives CDR1 SGDLS, CDR2 YYNGEE. V lost 0 bases and J lost 2, with 9 bases in between. CDR3 sequence reads: CASSVGSGPYEQYF. The CDR3 coding sequence is TGTGCCAGCAGCGTAGGGAGCGGGCCCTACGAGCAGTACTTC.

V and J are TRBV7-9 and TRBJ2-1, with TRBD2 matching 11 bases. This CDR3 has 14 residues. From germline, CDR1 is SEHNR and CDR2 FQNEAQ (reference sequence). The V segment lost 1 base and the J segment 13 bases; nucleotides outside the gene matches: 6. CDR3 sequence: CASSLEALAGGQFF. Here the CDR3 DNA reads TGTGCCAGCAGCTTAGAGGCCCTAGCGGGGGGCCAGTTCTTC.

V and J are TRBV18 and TRBJ2-1, with D maybe TRBD1 (5 bases). Germline lookup yields CDR1 KGHSH and CDR2 LQKENI. V dropped 3 bases and J dropped 7 bases, with 13 bases sitting between them. There are 14 residues in the CDR3. The DNA of the CDR3 is TGTGCCAGCTCACCCTCCCGCGCAGGGAATGAGCAGTTCTTC. Translating it yields CASSPSRAGNEQFF.

The V and J genes are TRBV5-4 and TRBJ1-5; the D gene is possibly TRBD1 (5 bases). Per germline, CDR1 SGHNT and CDR2 YYREEE (reference sequence). The CDR3 length is 14 residues. Trimming took off 4 bases at V and 3 bases at J, with 11 bases between the two ends. CDR3 sequence (DNA): TGTGCCAGCAGCACGCAGGGCTTCAATCAGCCCCAGCATTTT. Its translation: CASSTQGFNQPQHF.

The chain uses TRBV19 and TRBJ2-7; 7 bases line up with TRBD2. The CDR3 extends over 15 amino acids. The junction had 7 bases not matched to a gene; V was cut back by 2 bases and J by 3 bases. Germline V gene lookup returns CDR1 LNHDA and CDR2 SQIVND (reference sequence). The CDR3 loop reads CASSIYGGGSYEQYF. DNA of the CDR3: TGTGCCAGTAGTATATACGGCGGGGGAAGCTACGAGCAGTACTTC.

This sequence joins TRBV6-4 and TRBJ2-3; the D is unclear. CDR1 and CDR2 from the germline V gene are MRHNA and SNTAGT. The CDR3 is 10 amino acids. CDR3 loop: CGLRTDTQYF. Here the CDR3 DNA reads TGTGGGCTCCGCACAGATACGCAGTATTTT.

V gene TRBV6-1 combines with J gene TRBJ1-6; D may be TRBD1 (6 bases). This CDR3 contains 17 residues. Germline V gene lookup returns CDR1 MNHNS and CDR2 SASEGT. Trimming removed 2 bases at V and 6 bases at J, with 17 bases between. CDR3 residues: CASSERGLAASNSPLHF. The CDR3 DNA reads as TGTGCCAGCAGTGAAAGGGGGTTGGCAGCTAGTAATTCACCCCTCCACTTT.

This chain uses TRBV11-2 with TRBJ1-6, with 9 positions matching TRBD1. Per the germline V gene, CDR1 is SGHAT and CDR2 is FQNNGV. V lost 0 bases and J lost 10; bases outside the gene matches: 7. The CDR3 loop spans 16 amino acids. The CDR3 nucleotides read TGTGCCAGCAGCTTAGATGGGGGACAGGGATTCTCACCCCTCCACTTT. Encoded protein: CASSLDGGQGFSPLHF.

The chain couples TRBV9 to TRBJ1-2; possibly TRBD1 for D (6 bases). Looked up from germline, CDR1 is SGDLS and CDR2 is YYNGEE. The length of the CDR3 is 13 residues. Trimming stripped 4 bases from V and 2 bases from J, with 9 bases between. This CDR3 is CASSKQGNYGYTF. The CDR3 bases are TGTGCCAGCAGCAAACAGGGAAACTATGGCTACACCTTC.

In this sample, this clone turned up once. The chain has TRBV5-1 and TRBJ2-5, with 11 bases lining up with TRBD2. The CDR3 loop spans 14 amino acids. Germline CDR1 and CDR2: SGHRS and YFSETQ. With 6 bases clipped from V and 2 bases from J, the junction kept 3 bases outside the gene matches. The CDR3 sequence is CASTASGGQETQYF. Here the CDR3 DNA reads TGCGCCAGCACGGCTAGCGGGGGGCAAGAGACCCAGTACTTC. The whole variable domain, filled in from reference TRBV5-1 and TRBJ2-5, reads KAGVTQTPRYLIKTRGQQVTLSCSPISGHRSVSWYQQTPGQGLQFLFEYFSETQRNKGNFPGRFSGRQFSNSRSEMNVSTLELGDSALYLCASTASGGQETQYFGPGTRLLVL.

This clone was picked up a small number of times. The chain uses TRBV9 and TRBJ1-1, with D possibly TRBD1 on 5 matching bases. The germline V and J ends were trimmed by 1 base and 1 base, with 8 bases remaining between them. CDR3 length: 14 residues. CDR1 is SGDLS, CDR2 YYNGEE, per germline. The CDR3 coding sequence is TGTGCCAGCAGCGTAAGCGGGGCGAACACTGAAGCTTTCTTT. Encoded protein: CASSVSGANTEAFF.

This chain joins TRBV6-5 and TRBJ1-2, with D hard to call. Germline CDR1 reads MNHEY; CDR2 reads SVGAGI. Trimming removed 4 bases from V and 4 bases from J, with 10 bases in between. This CDR3 region has 13 residues. CDR3 nucleotides: TGTGCCAGCAGTTCCGCGGGTCCCTATGGCTACACCTTC. This translates into CASSSAGPYGYTF.

The chain employs TRBV4-1 and TRBJ2-1, with a possible D match to TRBD2 (6 bases). V was clipped by 4 bases and J by 9 bases, with 19 bases between them. Looked up from germline, CDR1 is MGHRA and CDR2 is YSYEKL. This CDR3 region has 15 residues. DNA of the CDR3: TGCGCCAGCAGCCCAAGAGCGGAGGGAGGCGGTGAGCAGTTCTTC. Protein sequence: CASSPRAEGGGEQFF.

The V call is TRBV7-9, the J call TRBJ2-7, with D tentatively TRBD2 (5 bases). V was clipped by 5 bases and J by 0 bases, with 14 bases between them. This CDR3 comprises 15 residues. Germline CDR1 and CDR2: SEHNR and FQNEAQ (reference sequence). CDR3 sequence reads: CASSPRGIFSYEQYF. The CDR3 coding sequence is TGTGCCAGCAGCCCCCGGGGAATCTTCTCCTACGAGCAGTACTTC. Full variable domain (outside the CDR3, taken from reference TRBV7-9 and TRBJ2-7): DTGVSQNPRHKITKRGQNVTFRCDPISEHNRLYWYRQTLGQGPEFLTYFQNEAQLEKSRLLSDRFSAERPKGSFSTLEIQRTEQGDSAMYLCASSPRGIFSYEQYFGPGTRLTVT.

There are a few counts of this clone. The chain couples TRBV25-1 to TRBJ1-4; 7 bases match TRBD1. The V and J ends lost 5 bases and 8 bases, in that order; junction bases with no gene match: 5. Germline-derived CDR1 and CDR2 are MGHDK and SYGVNS. The length of the CDR3 is 13 residues. CDR3 residues: CASSQGGNEKLFF. Written as DNA, the CDR3 is TGTGCCAGCAGTCAGGGGGGAAACGAAAAACTGTTTTTT.

The genes are TRBV14 and TRBJ1-2; the D is unclear. The germline gives CDR1 SGHDN, CDR2 FVKESK. Deletions cut 0 bases from V and 2 bases from J, with 13 bases between. The CDR3 runs 16 residues. In DNA form, the CDR3 reads TGTGCCAGCAGCCAAGAAATCATGCGTCCAAACTATGGCTACACCTTC. This translates into CASSQEIMRPNYGYTF.

The table lists this clone with a count of one. The chain is built from TRBV4-1 and TRBJ1-5; D perhaps matches TRBD1 (6 bases). The CDR3 consists of 15 residues. Germline V CDR1 and CDR2: MGHRA, YSYEKL. The V and J ends lost 3 bases and 1 base respectively, with 10 bases between them. The CDR3 region has the DNA TGCGCCAGCAGCCATGGGACACAAAGCAATCAGCCCCAGCATTTT. Translating gives CASSHGTQSNQPQHF.

The chain combines TRBV25-1 with TRBJ2-1; D might be TRBD1 (5 bases). Trimming stripped 3 bases from V and 9 bases from J, with 21 bases between. Germline CDR1 MGHDK, CDR2 SYGVNS. The CDR3 is 16 residues long. The CDR3 nucleotides are TGTGCCAGCAGTGATCCAGGGCAGGGATTGATAGGTGAGCAGTTCTTC. It yields the protein CASSDPGQGLIGEQFF.